This is a list of T cell receptor beta chains from one sample in a study of blood T cell repertoires in COVID-19. Data came from immunoSEQ multiplex PCR; TCRdb stores just in-frame clones and leaves some out. The table records a few hundred thousand clones, more than 70% of them present only once. The sequenced sample consisted of peripheral blood. All receptors derive from a woman younger than 45 who had recovered from COVID-19. The CDR3 runs from the conserved cysteine through the conserved F or W. D genes are given only for firm matches. Expanded clones get a size class; other rows say once, few or many, or leave the size out.

J gene | D gene | clone size | V gene | CDR3 protein | CDR3 DNA
TRBJ1-2 | TRBD1 | NA | TRBV9 | CASSATGGMNYGYTF | TGTGCCAGCAGCGCGACAGGGGGCATGAACTATGGCTACACCTTC
TRBJ1-1 | NA | once | TRBV9 | CASSVEDGWQGLNTEAFF | TGTGCCAGCAGCGTAGAAGACGGGTGGCAGGGGCTGAACACTGAAGCTTTCTTT
TRBJ1-2 | NA | NA | TRBV28 | CASSPGQTIYYGYTF | TGTGCCAGCAGTCCCGGACAAACTATCTACTATGGCTACACCTTC
TRBJ2-1 | TRBD1 | NA | TRBV5-5 | CASSSKPGQGVNEQFF | TGTGCCAGCAGCTCCAAACCGGGACAGGGGGTCAATGAGCAGTTCTTC
TRBJ2-7 | NA | NA | TRBV2 | CASSEDLDSYEQYF | TGTGCCAGCAGTGAGGACTTGGATTCCTACGAGCAGTACTTC
TRBJ1-1 | TRBD1 | NA | TRBV6-6 | CASSYGTGGPRAFF | TGTGCCAGCAGTTACGGGACAGGGGGACCCCGAGCTTTCTTT
TRBJ2-1 | NA | NA | TRBV24-1 | CATSQRGLAIYNEQFF | TGTGCCACCAGTCAGAGAGGGCTGGCGATTTACAATGAGCAGTTCTTC
TRBJ2-1 | TRBD2 | NA | TRBV5-6 | CASSLGLASGNEQFF | TGTGCCAGCAGCTTAGGCTTGGCTAGCGGGAATGAGCAGTTCTTC
TRBJ1-4 | TRBD1 | NA | TRBV5-1 | CASKQQGVGEKLFF | TGCGCCAGCAAACAACAGGGGGTTGGGGAAAAACTGTTTTTT
TRBJ1-5 | NA | NA | TRBV6-2/TRBV6-3 | CASSYVYSDQPQHF | TGTGCCAGCAGTTACGTGTATTCGGATCAGCCCCAGCATTTT
TRBJ1-2 | NA | NA | TRBV7-9 | CASSLAGLSGYTF | TGTGCCAGCAGCTTAGCTGGGCTGAGTGGCTACACCTTC
TRBJ1-2 | TRBD1 | NA | TRBV5-5 | CASSSLTGVDYGYTF | TGTGCCAGCAGCTCACTGACAGGGGTGGACTATGGCTACACCTTC
TRBJ1-2 | TRBD1 | NA | TRBV6-2/TRBV6-3 | CASSYHPGGGGYGYTF | TGTGCCAGCAGTTACCATCCAGGAGGGGGCGGCTATGGCTACACCTTC
TRBJ2-5 | NA | NA | TRBV24-1 | CATADGAEETQYF | TGTGCCACCGCCGATGGGGCGGAGGAGACCCAGTACTTC
TRBJ1-2 | TRBD1 | NA | TRBV6-6 | CASREPGGNYGYTF | TGTGCCAGCAGGGAGCCAGGGGGGAACTATGGCTACACCTTC
TRBJ1-2 | NA | once | TRBV7-9 | CASSYGLDGYTF | TGTGCCAGCAGCTATGGACTCGATGGCTACACCTTC
TRBJ2-7 | TRBD1 | few | TRBV7-6 | CASSLAVGTGDEQYF | TGTGCCAGCAGCTTAGCGGTCGGGACAGGGGACGAGCAGTACTTC
TRBJ2-7 | NA | NA | TRBV28 | CASRLSPSYEQYF | TGTGCCAGCAGGCTATCTCCCTCCTACGAGCAGTACTTC
TRBJ2-1 | TRBD2 | NA | TRBV5-1 | CASSLGLAGGPYYNEQFF | TGCGCCAGCAGCTTGGGGCTAGCGGGGGGGCCTTATTACAATGAGCAGTTCTTC
TRBJ1-4 | NA | NA | TRBV7-9 | CASSSPGVRDEKLFF | TGTGCCAGCAGCTCACCGGGGGTTAGGGATGAAAAACTGTTTTTT